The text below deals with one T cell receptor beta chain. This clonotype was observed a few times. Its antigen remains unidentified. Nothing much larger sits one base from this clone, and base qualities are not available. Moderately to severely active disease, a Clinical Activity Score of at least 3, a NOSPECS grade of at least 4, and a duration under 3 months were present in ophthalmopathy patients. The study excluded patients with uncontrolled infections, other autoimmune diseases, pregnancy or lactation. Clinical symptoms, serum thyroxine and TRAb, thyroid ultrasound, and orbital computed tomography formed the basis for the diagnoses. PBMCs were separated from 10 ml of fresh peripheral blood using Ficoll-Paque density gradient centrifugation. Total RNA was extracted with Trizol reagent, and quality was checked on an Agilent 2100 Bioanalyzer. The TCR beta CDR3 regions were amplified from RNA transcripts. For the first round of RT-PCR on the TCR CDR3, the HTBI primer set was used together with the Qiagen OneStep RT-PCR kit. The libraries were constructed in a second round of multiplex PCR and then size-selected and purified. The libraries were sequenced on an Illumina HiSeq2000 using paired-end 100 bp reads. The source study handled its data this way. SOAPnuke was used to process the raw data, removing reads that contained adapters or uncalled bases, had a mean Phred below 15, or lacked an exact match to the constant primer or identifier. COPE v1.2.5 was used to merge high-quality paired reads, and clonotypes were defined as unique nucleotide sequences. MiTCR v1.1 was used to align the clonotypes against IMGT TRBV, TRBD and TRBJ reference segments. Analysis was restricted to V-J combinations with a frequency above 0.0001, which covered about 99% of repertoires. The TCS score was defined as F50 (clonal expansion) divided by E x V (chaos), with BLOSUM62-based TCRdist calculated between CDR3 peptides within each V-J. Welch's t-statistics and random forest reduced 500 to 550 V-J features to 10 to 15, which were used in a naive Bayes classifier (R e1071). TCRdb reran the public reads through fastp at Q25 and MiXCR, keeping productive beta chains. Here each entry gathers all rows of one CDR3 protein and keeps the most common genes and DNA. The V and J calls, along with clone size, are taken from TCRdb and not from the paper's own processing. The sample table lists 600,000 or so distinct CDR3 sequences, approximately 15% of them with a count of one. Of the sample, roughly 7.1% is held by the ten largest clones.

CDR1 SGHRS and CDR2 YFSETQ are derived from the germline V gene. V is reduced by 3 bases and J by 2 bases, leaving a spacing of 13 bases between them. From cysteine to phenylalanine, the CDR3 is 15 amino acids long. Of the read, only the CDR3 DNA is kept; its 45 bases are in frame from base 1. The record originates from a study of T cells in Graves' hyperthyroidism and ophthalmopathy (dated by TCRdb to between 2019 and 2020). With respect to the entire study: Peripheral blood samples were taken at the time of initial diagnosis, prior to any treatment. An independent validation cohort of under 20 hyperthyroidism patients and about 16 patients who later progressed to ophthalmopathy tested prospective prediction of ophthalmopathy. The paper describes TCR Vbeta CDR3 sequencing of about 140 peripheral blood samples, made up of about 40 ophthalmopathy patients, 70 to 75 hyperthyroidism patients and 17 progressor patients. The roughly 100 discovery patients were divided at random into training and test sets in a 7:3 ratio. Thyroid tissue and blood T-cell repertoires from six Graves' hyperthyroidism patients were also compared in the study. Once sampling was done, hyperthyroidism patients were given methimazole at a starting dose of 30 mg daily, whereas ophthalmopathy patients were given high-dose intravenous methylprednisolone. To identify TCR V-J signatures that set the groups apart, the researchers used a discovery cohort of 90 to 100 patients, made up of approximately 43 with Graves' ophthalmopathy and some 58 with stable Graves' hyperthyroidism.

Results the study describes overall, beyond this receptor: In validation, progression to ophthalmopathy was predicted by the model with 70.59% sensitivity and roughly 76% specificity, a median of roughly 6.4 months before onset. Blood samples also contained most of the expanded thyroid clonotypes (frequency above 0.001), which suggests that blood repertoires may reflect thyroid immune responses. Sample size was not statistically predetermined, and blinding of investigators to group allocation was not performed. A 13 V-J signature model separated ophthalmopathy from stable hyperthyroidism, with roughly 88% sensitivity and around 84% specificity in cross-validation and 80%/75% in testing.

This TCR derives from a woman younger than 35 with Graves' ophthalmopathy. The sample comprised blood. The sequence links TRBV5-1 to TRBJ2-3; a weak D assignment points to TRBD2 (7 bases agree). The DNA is TGCGCCAGCAGCTCTGGGCGGGGGCTCACAGATACGCAGTATTTT. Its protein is CASSSGRGLTDTQYF.